This TCR beta chain emerged from a study of T cells expressing NK-cell markers. Study-wide context: The TCR beta repertoires were obtained from sorted CD3+CD56+NKG2C+, CD3+CD56+NKG2C- and CD3+CD56-NKG2C+ T cells.

This CDR3 is built from 15 residues. Germline lookup yields CDR1 SGHTA and CDR2 FQGNSA. A word on this clonotype: As yet, its antigen is unknown.

Study observations and caveats: Six or seven donors carried dominant NKG2C+ clonotypes that made up about 1.0-7.0% of their CD8+ T cells. What remained unclear was the HCMV specificity of expanded NKG2C+ T cell clones. In several donors, dominant clonotypes made up about 25-60.1% of CD3+CD56-NKG2C+ cells.

TCRdb derives one entry per CDR3 protein from the 5' RACE reads, leaving out DNA. The sample's table shows 200,000 to 300,000 distinct CDR3 sequences. This receptor was taken from a woman between 18 and 70 years old in good health. The chain uses TRBV7-2 and TRBJ2-1; TCRdb's D call of TRBD2 is untestable without DNA. Sequenced: blood T cells: a sorted CD56 or NKG2C T cell subset, CD4+ or CD8+ T cells, or bulk PBMC T cells (not recorded which). The CDR3 loop reads CASSRTSGTLNEQFF.